This T cell receptor beta chain was recovered during a study of OX40 agonist ivuxolimab in advanced cancers. Overall study results and limits: CD8+ T cells showed, on average, more clonal expansion than CD4+ cells. Also present in some nonresponders was a low level of normalized T-cell clonal expansion.

The method was immunoSEQ multiplex PCR; TCRdb's version includes in-frame clones alone and lacks a portion of them. The data show around 70,000 clones, with over 75% seen just once and 0.53% held by the top ten. As regards this clone: Its cognate antigen is unknown.

This clonotype originated in an adult with an advanced solid tumor such as melanoma, head and neck, liver or kidney cancer. Sequenced here: CD4+ or CD8+ T cells sorted from blood, sampled in a trial of the OX40 agonist ivuxolimab.

The CDR3 here is CASSSGAITNYGYTF. CDR3 DNA sequence: TGTGCCAGCAGCTCCGGGGCGATCACTAACTATGGCTACACCTTC. The V call is TRBV7-8, the J call TRBJ1-2; the D gene is possibly TRBD1 (5 bases). The ends were cut back, 4 bases at V and 0 bases at J, with 12 bases in the middle. The germline V gene has CDR1 SGHVS and CDR2 FQNEAQ. The CDR3 length is 15 residues.